This T cell receptor beta chain was sequenced during a study of cytomegalovirus exposure and HLA in healthy donors. Study-level background: Across 300 to 400 genotyped donors, approximately 81% landed in the Caucasian-associated ancestry cluster. Regarding the study as a whole: The CMV antigen specificity of a few CMV-associated chains was confirmed through in vitro analysis. Apart from CMV serostatus, no immune exposure information was available.

With 60 Vbeta and 13 Jbeta primers, the PCR was carried out. Profiling relied on immunoSEQ multiplex PCR, and the TCRdb table lists in-frame clones only, not all of them. The sample has nearly 200,000 clones; approximately 87% are singletons. Germline V gene data show CDR1 as SGHVS and CDR2 as FQNEAQ. V lost 7 bases and J lost 4, with 22 bases in between. The CDR3 sequence is 16 residues long. A word on this clone: Antigen specificity is unknown.

Sequencing input: PBMCs. The gene calls are TRBV7-8 and TRBJ2-5, with D possibly matching TRBD1 (7 bases). The source of this sequence is a young man in good health and CMV-seronegative. The chain's CDR3 is CASTLGTSQGGETQYF. The CDR3 coding sequence is TGTGCCAGCACCCTAGGGACCTCTCAGGGGGGAGAGACCCAGTACTTC.